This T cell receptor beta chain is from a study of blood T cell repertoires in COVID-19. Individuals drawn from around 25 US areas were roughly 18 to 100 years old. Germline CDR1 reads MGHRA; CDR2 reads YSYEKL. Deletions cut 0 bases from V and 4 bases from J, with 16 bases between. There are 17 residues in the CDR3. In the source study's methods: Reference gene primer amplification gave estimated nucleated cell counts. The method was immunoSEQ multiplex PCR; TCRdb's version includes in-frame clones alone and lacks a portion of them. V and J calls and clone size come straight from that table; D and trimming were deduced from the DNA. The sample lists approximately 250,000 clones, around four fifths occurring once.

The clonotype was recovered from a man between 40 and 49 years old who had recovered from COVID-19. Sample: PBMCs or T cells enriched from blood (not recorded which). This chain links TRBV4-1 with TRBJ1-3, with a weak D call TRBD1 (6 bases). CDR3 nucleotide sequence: TGCGCCAGCAGCCAAGATACCAGGGGCGCGTGGGGAAACACCATATATTTT. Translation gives CASSQDTRGAWGNTIYF.